This T cell receptor beta chain emerged from a study of T cells in Graves' hyperthyroidism and ophthalmopathy. Overall study: Specimen type is peripheral blood, collected at initial diagnosis prior to any treatment.

V shed 0 bases, J shed 1 base, and the junction held 2 bases outside the gene matches. Germline lookup yields CDR1 DFQATT and CDR2 SNEGSKA (reference sequence). The CDR3 contains 15 residues. Using RNA transcripts as the source, TCR beta CDR3 regions were amplified. HTBI primers drove first-round RT-PCR of the TCR CDR3. One entry per CDR3 protein, called by TCRdb with MiXCR from the multiplex PCR reads. This sample has under 350,000 distinct CDR3 sequences, with less than 15% found just once. Study-wide results and limits: Within blood appeared most thyroid clonotypes that had expanded above 0.001. A model of 13 V-J features distinguished ophthalmopathy from stable hyperthyroidism.

Notes on this clonotype: Its antigen is unidentified.

The sequenced sample consisted of blood. This receptor was identified in a woman aged 30 to 39 with Graves' hyperthyroidism that later progressed to Graves' ophthalmopathy. The chain has TRBV20-1 and TRBJ2-2; TRBD1 matches 7 bases. The CDR3 nucleotides read TGCAGTGCTAGAGATAGGACAGGGAACACCGGGGAGCTGTTTTTT. This encodes CSARDRTGNTGELFF.